The rows below give T cell receptor beta chains drawn from one sample of a study of blood T cell repertoires in COVID-19. Using immunoSEQ multiplex PCR, the repertoire was profiled, and TCRdb retains in-frame clones only, with some absent. The table has about 210,000 clones, under 95% seen once. The sequenced material came from peripheral blood. The receptor source for this set is a man aged 25 to 40 with acute or convalescent COVID-19. The CDR3 runs from the conserved cysteine through the conserved F or W. A D gene is named only where the DNA matches it firmly. Not every row has a clone size; where given, it reads once, few, many or a size class.

-	-	TRBV19	13	TRBJ2-6	TGTGCCAGCGCCGGTTCTGGGGCCAACGTCCTGACTTTC	CASAGSGANVLTF
TRBD1	-	TRBV3-1/TRBV3-2	14	TRBJ1-2	TGTGCCAGCAGCCAACCGGGACAGATTTATGGCTACACCTTC	CASSQPGQIYGYTF
-	-	TRBV7-8	13	TRBJ1-1	TGTGCCAGCAGCTTGAACGGAGGCACTGAAGCTTTCTTT	CASSLNGGTEAFF
-	-	TRBV18	16	TRBJ1-5	TGTGCCAGCTCACCCGCGGTTCGGGGAAGCAATCAGCCCCAGCATTTT	CASSPAVRGSNQPQHF
-	once	TRBV5-1	12	TRBJ1-1	TGCGCCAGCAGCTTAGGCTGGGAGGAAGCTTTCTTT	CASSLGWEEAFF
TRBD2	-	TRBV27	15	TRBJ2-7	TGTGCCAGCAGTTTAGGTCTAGCGGGGGTCTACGAGCAGTACTTC	CASSLGLAGVYEQYF
-	-	TRBV10-3	13	TRBJ2-7	TGTGCCATCAGTGAGGGGGGCGGCTACGAGCAGTACTTC	CAISEGGGYEQYF
-	-	TRBV19	12	TRBJ2-4	TGTGCCAGTAGTTCTCGGGGAAACATTCAGTACTTC	CASSSRGNIQYF
-	-	TRBV29-1	14	TRBJ1-1	TGCAGCGTTATGGACAAGGGGATGAACACTGAAGCTTTCTTT	CSVMDKGMNTEAFF
TRBD2	-	TRBV11-2	12	TRBJ2-7	TGTGCCAGCAGCGCACCGGGGGGCGAGCAGTACTTC	CASSAPGGEQYF
TRBD1	-	TRBV10-2	15	TRBJ2-1	TGCGCCACGGGGCCTCTTACAGGGGGTGTAAATGAGCAGTTCTTC	CATGPLTGGVNEQFF
-	-	TRBV5-1	14	TRBJ2-3	TGCGCCAGCTGCCAGGGGGGACGCACAGATACGCAGTATTTT	CASCQGGRTDTQYF
-	-	TRBV5-6	16	TRBJ2-2	TGTGCCAGCAGCTATTATCGGACAGTGAACACCGGGGAGCTGTTTTTT	CASSYYRTVNTGELFF
-	-	TRBV27	13	TRBJ1-2	TGTGCCAGCAGTTTTAGCAGGGACTATGGCTACACCTTC	CASSFSRDYGYTF